Described below is a single T cell receptor beta chain sequence and its context. What it binds is not known. PCR was performed using 60 Vbeta and 13 Jbeta primers. TCRdb's table, derived via immunoSEQ multiplex PCR, lists solely in-frame clones and lacks some. The sample contains around 140,000 clones, around 85% of which appear only once. Germline-derived CDR1 and CDR2 are LNHDA and SQIVND (reference sequence). Germline trimming cut 10 bases from V and 2 bases from J; bases unmatched to any gene: 7. The CDR3 totals 13 residues. The data belong to a study of cytomegalovirus exposure and HLA in healthy donors. General observations from the study: The likely origin of a cluster of highly shared sequence variants was a sequencing artifact. In a later analysis, around 18,000 TCR beta sequences were associated with HLA alleles at 0.05 false discovery rate. Most CMV-associated TCR beta chains appeared HLA-restricted in a later analysis. A later analysis, which compared TCR beta chains of equal frequency, found the HLA-associated ones more clonally expanded.

This sequence was found in a woman aged 25 to 45 in good health and CMV-seronegative. The chain links TRBV19 to TRBJ2-5; 7 bases are shared with TRBD1. Sample: PBMCs. The CDR3 bases are TGTGCCACTTCCGGGACAGTACAAGAGACCCAGTACTTC. Residues: CATSGTVQETQYF.